This entry features one TCR beta chain sequence. The data stem from a study of neoadjuvant anti-PD-1 for oral cavity cancer. Whole-study context: Most patients had three to four biweekly doses of 3 mg/kg nivolumab before resection.

TCRdb's table, derived via immunoSEQ multiplex PCR, lists solely in-frame clones and lacks some. Among under 85,000 clones listed, 84% were seen once. V dropped 2 bases and J dropped 6 bases, with 7 bases sitting between them. The CDR3 contains 12 residues. The germline gives CDR1 SGHDT, CDR2 YYEEEE. This rearrangement joins TRBV5-6 to TRBJ2-3; D not resolved. The receptor was isolated from a person aged 35 to 85 with oral cavity squamous cell carcinoma. Here the sequenced sample was PBMCs, taken before nivolumab (anti-PD-1) treatment. CDR3 in amino acids: CASSFNPDTQYF. CDR3 nucleotides: TGTGCCAGCAGCTTCAACCCGGATACGCAGTATTTT.